This T cell receptor beta chain was obtained from a study of CXCR3-negative and CXCR3-positive naive CD8 T cells. CDR1 is LGHNA and CDR2 is YSLEER in the germline V gene. The length of the CDR3 is 15 residues. UMI-labeled TRB cDNA libraries were prepared by 5' RACE. Following a re-call of the 5' RACE reads, TCRdb has one entry per CDR3 protein and lacks DNA. The sample data list more than 80,000 distinct CDR3 sequences. Study results and caveats: Within a donor, both naive subsets shared TRBV-TRBJ usage, unlike memory cells. Hydrophobicity was higher for TRB CDR3s found in CXCR3-positive naive cells than in CXCR3-negative naive cells. Surface CD5 was comparable between naive subsets; TCR strength was inferred from TRB CDR3 properties.

With respect to this clonotype: The antigen is unknown.

The sequenced sample was naive CXCR3+ CD8+ T cells from blood. Subset reported: CD45RO-CCR7+CD27+CD95- naive CD8+ T cells expressing CXCR3 (TNR3+). J is TRBJ2-1 and V is TRBV4-3. This TCR was recovered from a human donor in good health. Some clones in this sample may be carry-over from other donors' samples. The CDR3 protein is CASSQDEGTYNEQFF.